This note documents a single T cell receptor (beta chain) sequence. Its antigen is not identified. TCRdb keeps only in-frame clones here, not all; method: immunoSEQ multiplex PCR. The repertoire consists of tens of thousands of clones, with 85% to 95% occurring once and the leading ten covering roughly 6.3%. The CDR3 has 14 amino acids. The J segment lost 6 bases and the V segment lost 1 base, leaving 5 bases of the junction unmatched. Germline CDR1 GTSNPN, CDR2 SVGIG (reference sequence). This specimen comes from a study of cytomegalovirus exposure and HLA in healthy donors. Study-wide results and caveats: The study labeled around 160 TCR beta chains cytomegalovirus-associated.

The J gene is TRBJ1-5, the V gene TRBV30; 8 bases are a match to TRBD1. The clonotype originates from a woman younger than 35 in good health and CMV-seropositive. Material for sequencing was PBMCs. CDR3 sequence: CAWSDGQGFQPQHF. The CDR3, as DNA: TGTGCCTGGAGTGACGGACAGGGCTTTCAGCCCCAGCATTTT.